The 18 T cell receptor beta chains presented below share a single source sample, sequenced in a study of beta chain features in type 1 diabetes. Since all of the isolated RNA was reverse transcribed, expressed TCRB transcripts were what got sequenced. TCRdb's copy holds only in-frame clones and misses some; the assay was immunoSEQ multiplex PCR. The repertoire holds under 400,000 clones, with less than 20% as singletons. Material for sequencing was naive CD4+ T cells from blood. The receptors originated from a woman aged 18-29 years in good health.

The rearrangement links TRBV10-3 to TRBJ2-5; tentatively, D is TRBD2 (5 bases). CDR1 is ENHRY and CDR2 is SYGVKD in the germline V gene. CDR3 size: 15 residues. The germline V and J ends were trimmed by 4 bases and 1 base, with 13 bases remaining between them. The CDR3 nucleotides read TGTGCCATCAGTGCTTCGCTCGGACTCCAAGAGACCCAGTACTTC. As protein: CAISASLGLQETQYF.

This chain uses TRBV29-1 with TRBJ1-5, with a weak D call TRBD1 (6 bases). With 4 bases removed from V and 5 bases from J, the gap between germline ends came to 15 bases. The CDR3 is 14 residues long. Germline V gives CDR1 SQVTM, CDR2 ANQGSEA. The DNA for the CDR3 is TGCAGCGTTGTTGGCGGGGGCCGGGATCAGCCCCAGCATTTT. Translation: CSVVGGGRDQPQHF.

In this sample, this clone turned up a few times. CDR3 sequence: CAINTRGAKEQFF. The CDR3 DNA is TGTGCCATCAATACTCGAGGAGCTAAGGAGCAGTTCTTC. J is TRBJ2-1 and V is TRBV10-3, with D hard to call. Per germline, CDR1 ENHRY and CDR2 SYGVKD. The CDR3 runs to 13 residues. With 7 bases removed from V and 10 bases from J, the gap between germline ends came to 17 bases.

This sequence joins TRBV18 and TRBJ1-2; the match to TRBD1 covers 9 bases. The CDR3 extends over 14 amino acids. Germline loops: CDR1 KGHSH, CDR2 LQKENI. Trimming took 3 bases from V and 4 from J; bases not matched to a gene: 3. CDR3 sequence (DNA): TGTGCCAGCTCACCTTTGACAGGGGGCTATGGCTACACCTTC. It codes for CASSPLTGGYGYTF.

J is TRBJ1-6 and V is TRBV25-1; 10 nucleotides line up with TRBD1. The CDR3 length is 15 residues. Trimming removed 4 bases from V and 8 bases from J; junction bases left unmatched: 5. Germline V gives CDR1 MGHDK, CDR2 SYGVNS. As DNA, the CDR3 is TGTGCCAGCAGTGGCATGACAGGGGGCGATTCACCCCTCCACTTT. Translated, it gives CASSGMTGGDSPLHF.

The chain links TRBV9 to TRBJ2-1; 7 bases align to TRBD2. The junction had 4 bases not matched to a gene; V was cut back by 2 bases and J by 5 bases. Germline CDR1 SGDLS, CDR2 YYNGEE. This CDR3 has 14 amino acids. The DNA of the CDR3 is TGTGCCAGCAGCGTGTCCGGGAGGAACAATGAGCAGTTCTTC. Amino acid sequence: CASSVSGRNNEQFF. The whole variable domain, filled in from reference TRBV9 and TRBJ2-1, reads DSGVTQTPKHLITATGQRVTLRCSPRSGDLSVYWYQQSLDQGLQFLIQYYNGEERAKGNILERFSAQQFPDLHSELNLSSLELGDSALYFCASSVSGRNNEQFFGPGTRLTVL.

This clone was counted a few times. The rearrangement links TRBV18 to TRBJ1-5, with 7 bases fitting TRBD1. Trimming at V came to 5 bases and at J to 3 bases, leaving 7 bases not matched to a gene. This CDR3 has 15 residues. Germline lookup yields CDR1 KGHSH and CDR2 LQKENI. CDR3 protein: CASSSGQVTNQPQHF. The CDR3 DNA reads as TGTGCCAGCTCATCTGGACAGGTGACCAATCAGCCCCAGCATTTT.

This clone has only one observation. The rearrangement joins TRBV6-1 to TRBJ1-4; D call uncertain. The CDR3 is 13 residues long. Between the trimmed V and J ends, which lost 3 bases and 13 bases, there was a span of 15 bases. Germline CDR1 reads MNHNS; CDR2 reads SASEGT. The CDR3 nucleotides are TGTGCCAGCAGTGACCCGGTAATGAAAAGACTGTTTTTT. Its protein product is CASSDPVMKRLFF.

The V gene is TRBV18, the J gene TRBJ2-5, with a possible D match to TRBD1 (5 bases). Germline CDR1 reads KGHSH; CDR2 reads LQKENI. This CDR3 has 14 amino acids. V was clipped by 2 bases and J by 6 bases, with 13 bases between them. CDR3 sequence: CASSPGAALQTQYF. The DNA of the CDR3 is TGTGCCAGCTCACCAGGGGCGGCCCTGCAGACCCAGTACTTC.

The rearrangement uses TRBV2 and TRBJ2-2; D call uncertain. Germline V gene data show CDR1 as SNHLY and CDR2 as FYNNEI. There are 15 residues in the CDR3. Trimming left V 1 base short and J 2 bases short, with 8 bases between. The CDR3 DNA reads TGTGCCAGCAGTGAAGGAGGCAGTAACACCGGGGAGCTGTTTTTT. Amino acids: CASSEGGSNTGELFF.

This clone came up a few times. The genes are TRBV9 and TRBJ2-5; 7 bases line up with TRBD2. The germline V gene encodes CDR1 SGDLS and CDR2 YYNGEE. The CDR3 is 15 residues long. Unmatched junction bases numbered 7, after V lost 4 bases and J lost 1 base. This chain's CDR3 is CASSPGGTSQETQYF. The CDR3 DNA follows: TGTGCCAGCAGCCCCGGGGGGACGTCCCAAGAGACCCAGTACTTC.

The gene calls are TRBV5-1 and TRBJ2-1; D is unclear. Trimming removed 0 bases from V and 5 bases from J, with 6 bases in between. The length of the CDR3 is 13 residues. From germline, CDR1 is SGHRS and CDR2 YFSETQ. This chain's CDR3 is CASSLGRHNEQFF. CDR3 nucleotides: TGCGCCAGCAGCTTGGGCAGGCACAATGAGCAGTTCTTC. Full variable domain (outside the CDR3, taken from reference TRBV5-1 and TRBJ2-1): KAGVTQTPRYLIKTRGQQVTLSCSPISGHRSVSWYQQTPGQGLQFLFEYFSETQRNKGNFPGRFSGRQFSNSRSEMNVSTLELGDSALYLCASSLGRHNEQFFGPGTRLTVL.

The chain links TRBV30 to TRBJ1-2; TRBD1 is a possible D gene (5 bases). From germline, CDR1 is GTSNPN and CDR2 SVGIG (reference sequence). V was clipped by 2 bases and J by 2 bases, with 6 bases between them. The CDR3 is 12 amino acids. CDR3 residues: CAWSRQNYGYTF. The CDR3, as DNA: TGTGCCTGGAGTAGACAGAACTATGGCTACACCTTC.

This chain connects TRBV23-1 to TRBJ1-5; D possibly corresponds to TRBD1 (5 bases). TRBV23-1 is reported as an ORF; its role is uncertain. Trimming took 2 bases from V and 3 from J, leaving 17 bases between them. The CDR3 is 17 residues long. The CDR3 nucleotides read TGCGCCAGCAGTCAAAAGGGACTTATCCGGAACAATCAGCCCCAGCATTTT. Translation: CASSQKGLIRNNQPQHF.

This clone was counted between two and nine times. The gene calls are TRBV2 and TRBJ2-7; 9 bases agree with TRBD1. Germline V gene data show CDR1 as SNHLY and CDR2 as FYNNEI. V lost 0 bases and J lost 7; bases outside the gene matches: 10. CDR3 length: 16 residues. CDR3 loop: CASSEAGQGSASEQYF. The CDR3 DNA follows: TGTGCCAGCAGTGAAGCGGGACAGGGATCCGCCTCGGAGCAGTACTTC.

The chain joins TRBV4-2 to TRBJ1-1, with 8 bases lining up with TRBD1. Germline V lookup: CDR1 LGHNA, CDR2 YNFKEQ. The CDR3 consists of 16 residues. Trimming cost V 0 bases and J 4 bases; bases outside gene matches: 7. The CDR3 loop is CASSQDITGGGTEAFF. CDR3 in DNA: TGTGCCAGCAGCCAAGATATAACAGGGGGAGGCACTGAAGCTTTCTTT.

The sample holds a few counts of this clone. The chain couples TRBV5-1 to TRBJ1-1; D might be TRBD1 (6 bases). This CDR3 contains 14 residues. Between the trimmed V and J ends, which lost 1 base and 1 base, there was a span of 8 bases. In germline, CDR1 is SGHRS, CDR2 YFSETQ. The DNA for the CDR3 is TGCGCCAGCAGCTTGAGGGACAAGAACACTGAAGCTTTCTTT. Its translation is CASSLRDKNTEAFF. Supplemented by reference TRBV5-1 and TRBJ1-1, the full variable domain reads KAGVTQTPRYLIKTRGQQVTLSCSPISGHRSVSWYQQTPGQGLQFLFEYFSETQRNKGNFPGRFSGRQFSNSRSEMNVSTLELGDSALYLCASSLRDKNTEAFFGQGTRLTVV.

V and J are TRBV4-1 and TRBJ2-6, with 12 bases identical to TRBD1. V shed 2 bases and J 0 bases; nucleotides not matched to a gene: 2. The length of the CDR3 is 18 residues. Per germline, CDR1 MGHRA and CDR2 YSYEKL. The CDR3 DNA follows: TGCGCCAGCAGCCAACCGGGACAGGGGGCCTCTGGGGCCAACGTCCTGACTTTC. Its protein product is CASSQPGQGASGANVLTF.